The 21 T cell receptor beta chains below all came from one sample that was sequenced in a study of liver allograft versus peripheral blood T cells. Study context: Hepatic allograft T cell receptor repertoires were evaluated relative to those present in recipients' peripheral blood.

TCRdb re-analysed the reads in MiXCR, keeping a single row per CDR3 protein. The sample has around 12,000 distinct CDR3 sequences; 25% to 35% are singletons. The receptors were sampled from a human patient who had a liver transplant. A subset of T cells may come from the graft donor.

This clonotype is medium-sized. This CDR3 is CASTDREIAFF. The CDR3 nucleotides are TGTGCCAGCACCGACAGGGAAATCGCTTTCTTT. The chain employs TRBV28 and TRBJ1-1; 7 nucleotides line up with TRBD1. Germline trimming cut 7 bases from V and 11 bases from J; bases unmatched to any gene: 7. The CDR3 sequence is 11 residues long. CDR1 MDHEN and CDR2 SYDVKM come from the germline V gene. Drawing the rest from reference TRBV28 and TRBJ1-1, the complete variable domain is DVKVTQSSRYLVKRTGEKVFLECVQDMDHENMFWYRQDPGLGLRLIYFSYDVKMKEKGDIPEGYSVSREKKERFSLILESASTNQTSMYLCASTDREIAFFGQGTRLTVV.

V is TRBV6-1 and J is TRBJ2-7, with 7 bases lining up with TRBD2. V was clipped by 5 bases and J by 0 bases; unmatched bases: 7. The germline gives CDR1 MNHNS, CDR2 SASEGT. The CDR3 is 15 residues long. CDR3 coding DNA: TGTGCCAGCAGTTCCGGGACTACGAGCTCCTACGAGCAGTACTTC. Translated, it gives CASSSGTTSSYEQYF.

The V and J genes are TRBV29-1 and TRBJ2-1, with D unresolved. This CDR3 is 11 amino acids long. Germline V lookup: CDR1 SQVTM, CDR2 ANQGSEA. Trimming stripped 7 bases from V and 4 bases from J, with 8 bases between. CDR3 sequence (DNA): TGCAGCGGTAAAGGTTACAATGAGCAGTTCTTC. Amino acids: CSGKGYNEQFF.

This clonotype ranks as large. The rearrangement joins TRBV29-1 to TRBJ1-2; 9 positions agree with TRBD1. The CDR3 runs to 12 residues. Germline-derived CDR1 and CDR2 are SQVTM and ANQGSEA. The V gene end was trimmed by 7 bases and the J gene end by 0 bases; junction bases not matched to a gene: 0. The CDR3, as DNA: TGCAGCGGACAGGGGGCTAACTATGGCTACACCTTC. Its protein is CSGQGANYGYTF.

This clonotype was seen only a few times. This rearrangement joins TRBV9 to TRBJ2-3; 9 bases map to TRBD2. V shed 3 bases, J shed 1 base, and the junction held 3 bases outside the gene matches. Per the germline V gene, CDR1 is SGDLS and CDR2 is YYNGEE. The CDR3 loop spans 15 amino acids. The CDR3 DNA is TGTGCCAGCAGCGGAAAGCGGGGGGGCACAGATACGCAGTATTTT. Residues: CASSGKRGGTDTQYF. Based on the CDR3 plus reference TRBV9 and TRBJ2-3, the full variable domain is DSGVTQTPKHLITATGQRVTLRCSPRSGDLSVYWYQQSLDQGLQFLIQYYNGEERAKGNILERFSAQQFPDLHSELNLSSLELGDSALYFCASSGKRGGTDTQYFGPGTRLTVL.

This clonotype was counted at least ten times. The chain recombines TRBV6-5 with TRBJ2-1, with D possibly TRBD2 on 6 matching bases. This CDR3 contains 13 residues. From germline, CDR1 is MNHEY and CDR2 SVGAGI. Trimming pared 2 bases from V and 6 bases from J, leaving 8 bases between. CDR3 bases: TGTGCCAGCAGTTACCGGAGGGCCAATGAGCAGTTCTTC. It specifies CASSYRRANEQFF.

Comment on this clonotype: A much larger clone differs from this one at a single base, so this may be a read error. This chain connects TRBV6-1 to TRBJ1-6; no clear D gene. The germline V gene encodes CDR1 MNHNS and CDR2 SASEGT. The CDR3 consists of 18 residues. Trimming took off 5 bases at V and 8 bases at J, with 25 bases between the two ends. The CDR3 protein is CASSNHSRPSTIHSPLHF. The CDR3, as DNA: TGTGCCAGCAGTAATCATAGCAGGCCTTCCACGATCCATTCACCCCTCCACTTT.

This clonotype is medium-sized by share. V is TRBV29-1 and J is TRBJ2-3; the D is unclear. The germline V gene has CDR1 SQVTM and CDR2 ANQGSEA. Trimming pared 5 bases from V and 5 bases from J, leaving 17 bases between. The length of the CDR3 is 14 residues. The CDR3 DNA follows: TGCAGCGTTTTTGACCCGAGGCGAGGAGATACGCAGTATTTT. It is translated as CSVFDPRRGDTQYF.

This clonotype is classed as medium-sized. The CDR3 sequence: CASSLRRGGTYNSPLHF. In DNA, the CDR3 is TGTGCCAGCAGCTTAAGGCGGGGGGGCACCTATAATTCACCCCTCCACTTT. V usage is TRBV13 and J usage is TRBJ1-6, with TRBD1 as a possible D gene (6 bases). Deletions cut 2 bases from V and 2 bases from J, with 13 bases between. This CDR3 is 17 amino acids long. Germline V gene sequence: CDR1 PRHDT, CDR2 FYEKMQ (reference sequence).

This clonotype was counted only a few times. The chain uses TRBV15 and TRBJ1-2, with D unclear. Trimming shortened V by 0 bases and J by 3 bases, and 8 bases separated the two germline ends. The CDR3 sequence is 14 residues long. Germline V lookup: CDR1 LNHNV, CDR2 YYDKDF (reference sequence). CDR3 amino acids: CATSRDVGYYGYTF. DNA for the CDR3: TGTGCCACCAGCAGAGATGTGGGGTACTATGGCTACACCTTC.

The rearrangement uses TRBV12-3 or TRBV12-4 and TRBJ1-1; perhaps TRBD1 as D (6 bases). This CDR3 spans 14 amino acids. V lost 5 bases to trimming and J lost 5 bases, with 15 bases between them. CDR3 sequence (DNA): TGTGCCAGCAGTCCACAACAGGGATGGACTGAAGCTTTCTTT. Translating gives CASSPQQGWTEAFF.

This clonotype was counted only a few times. The CDR3, as DNA: TGTGCCAGCACCACGGGACTAGCGGGAGGGCCTGCCGGGGAGCTGTTTTTT. It encodes CASTTGLAGGPAGELFF. The V call is TRBV12-3 or TRBV12-4, the J call TRBJ2-2, with 16 positions matching TRBD2. Unmatched junction bases numbered 8, after V lost 7 bases and J lost 6 bases. The CDR3 spans 17 residues.

This clonotype was observed once. Given a much more abundant clone one base away, this may be a read error. This chain links TRBV12-3 or TRBV12-4 with TRBJ2-6, with 9 bases identical to TRBD1. CDR3 length: 18 amino acids. The CDR3 here is CVSSPTGTGPSGANVLTF. As DNA, the CDR3 is TGTGTCAGCAGTCCCACCGGGACAGGGCCCTCTGGGGCCAACGTCCTGACTTTC.

This clonotype was seen repeatedly, ten times or more. The chain has TRBV6-1 and TRBJ1-6; D unresolved. V was trimmed by 3 bases and J by 5 bases, leaving 8 bases between them. Germline V gives CDR1 MNHNS, CDR2 SASEGT. The CDR3 is 14 residues long. The CDR3 DNA sequence: TGTGCCAGCAGTGAGAACGGGGATAATTCACCCCTCCACTTT. Translating gives CASSENGDNSPLHF.

By frequency in the sample, this clonotype is medium-sized. This chain uses TRBV19 with TRBJ2-1, with no clear D. The CDR3 runs 14 residues. CDR1 and CDR2 from the germline V gene are LNHDA and SQIVND (reference sequence). Trimming took off 5 bases at V and 0 bases at J, with 8 bases between the two ends. The CDR3 loop reads CASSGVGSYNEQFF. DNA for the CDR3: TGTGCCAGTAGTGGTGTGGGCTCCTACAATGAGCAGTTCTTC.

This clonotype has more than one count but fewer than ten. V and J are TRBV9 and TRBJ2-3; D ambiguous. The CDR3 runs 15 residues. Trimming took off 0 bases at V and 1 base at J, with 9 bases between the two ends. The germline V gene has CDR1 SGDLS and CDR2 YYNGEE. The CDR3 nucleotides read TGTGCCAGCAGCGTAGCTACTACGGGCACAGATACGCAGTATTTT. As protein: CASSVATTGTDTQYF.

The V gene is TRBV6-1, the J gene TRBJ2-1; D not resolved. Trimming stripped 6 bases from V and 0 bases from J, with 9 bases between. Per germline, CDR1 MNHNS and CDR2 SASEGT. The CDR3 extends over 14 amino acids. This CDR3 is CASSTNPSYNEQFF. The CDR3 region has the DNA TGTGCCAGCAGCACAAATCCCTCCTACAATGAGCAGTTCTTC.

The CDR3 here is CASNLGRRGETQYF. For the CDR3, the DNA is TGTGCCAGCAACCTGGGTAGGCGAGGAGAGACCCAGTACTTC. The J gene is TRBJ2-5, the V gene TRBV12-3 or TRBV12-4; D gene unclear. Deletions cut 7 bases from V and 4 bases from J, with 16 bases between. This CDR3 has 14 residues.

Here the CDR3 reads CASSSPGAGEQFF. The CDR3 DNA follows: TGTGCCAGCAGTTCTCCAGGGGCGGGTGAGCAGTTCTTC. The chain recombines TRBV7-9 with TRBJ2-1; D possibly corresponds to TRBD1 (6 bases). The CDR3 totals 13 residues. The ends were cut back, 6 bases at V and 9 bases at J, with 15 bases in the middle. From germline, CDR1 is SEHNR and CDR2 FQNEAQ (reference sequence).

The sample holds many counts of this clonotype. CDR3 region: CASSHPRRLYGYTF. DNA for the CDR3: TGTGCCAGCAGCCATCCTCGGCGGCTCTATGGCTACACCTTC. The chain joins TRBV5-6 to TRBJ1-2; D call uncertain. The germline V gene has CDR1 SGHDT and CDR2 YYEEEE. The length of the CDR3 is 14 residues. Trimming removed 4 bases at V and 4 bases at J, with 14 bases between.

This clonotype was seen a handful of times. V usage is TRBV28 and J usage is TRBJ1-1; D gene ambiguous. CDR1 MDHEN and CDR2 SYDVKM come from the germline V gene. V was clipped by 5 bases and J by 0 bases, with 13 bases between them. This CDR3 is 15 amino acids long. CDR3: CASSPHRLMNTEAFF. In nucleotides, the CDR3 is TGTGCCAGCAGTCCCCATCGGCTCATGAACACTGAAGCTTTCTTT.